A single sample gave rise to the 8 T cell receptor beta chains below, sequenced in a study of OX40 agonist ivuxolimab in advanced cancers. Some clones are missing from TCRdb's copy, which holds only in-frame ones; the method was immunoSEQ multiplex PCR. The table shows about 73,000 clones, with just under 90% occurring only once. The sample consisted of CD4+ or CD8+ T cells sorted from blood, taken in a trial of the OX40 agonist ivuxolimab. The receptors here all came from an adult with an advanced solid tumor such as melanoma, head and neck, liver or kidney cancer.

This chain joins TRBV28 and TRBJ1-1; weak D call: TRBD1 (5 bases). Germline V gene data show CDR1 as MDHEN and CDR2 as SYDVKM. The CDR3 loop spans 12 amino acids. Between the trimmed V and J ends, which lost 8 bases and 9 bases, there was a span of 16 bases. The CDR3 protein is CASGLNRGKAFF. DNA of the CDR3: TGTGCCAGCGGCCTCAATCGGGGGAAAGCTTTCTTT.

The genes are TRBV2 and TRBJ2-5; D possibly uses TRBD1 or TRBD2 (5 bases each). The germline gives CDR1 SNHLY, CDR2 FYNNEI. The length of the CDR3 is 15 residues. V lost 6 bases, J lost 2 bases, and 16 bases lay in between. The CDR3 loop reads CASRGTWLKQETQYF. CDR3 coding DNA: TGTGCCAGCAGAGGGACGTGGCTGAAACAAGAGACCCAGTACTTC.

This chain uses TRBV10-1 with TRBJ1-2; 7 bases map to TRBD1. The CDR3 loop spans 16 amino acids. Per the germline V gene, CDR1 is WNHNN and CDR2 is SYGVQD (reference sequence). The V gene end was trimmed by 6 bases and the J gene end by 4 bases; junction bases not matched to a gene: 14. CDR3 nucleotide sequence: TGCGCCAGCAGGGGGGTCCCCGGGACAGCTGTCTATGGCTACACCTTC. Translation: CASRGVPGTAVYGYTF.

In regard to this clone: The junction departs from germline at one end; a sequencing error may be responsible. This chain links TRBV7-2 with TRBJ2-7; D is unresolved. This CDR3 is built from 13 residues. Germline V gives CDR1 SGHTA, CDR2 FQGNSA. CDR3 nucleotide sequence: TGTGCCAGCAGTCGTACTACCGCCTACGGGCAGTACTTC. It specifies CASSRTTAYGQYF. Variable domain in full (rest from reference TRBV7-2 and TRBJ2-7): GAGVSQSPSNKVTEKGKDVELRCDPISGHTALYWYRQSLGQGLEFLIYFQGNSAPDKSGLPSDRFSAERTGGSVSTLTIQRTQQEDSAVYLCASSRTTAYGQYFGPGTRLTVT.

Only a few counts were recorded for this clone. This chain uses TRBV27 with TRBJ1-1; a weak D match, TRBD1 (5 bases). The CDR3 is made up of 16 amino acids. The ends were cut back, 3 bases at V and 1 base at J, with 15 bases in the middle. Germline loops: CDR1 MNHEY, CDR2 SMNVEV (reference sequence). The CDR3 region has the DNA TGTGCCAGCAGTTTGAATAAGGCAGGGCGGAACACTGAAGCTTTCTTT. Translation: CASSLNKAGRNTEAFF.

The rearrangement links TRBV5-4 to TRBJ2-2; either TRBD1 or TRBD2 may supply D (5 bases each). In germline, CDR1 is SGHNT, CDR2 YYREEE (reference sequence). This CDR3 is 15 amino acids long. The germline V and J ends were trimmed by 4 bases and 0 bases, with 10 bases remaining between them. CDR3 nucleotides: TGTGCCAGCAGCCCCGTGGGGGCGAACACCGGGGAGCTGTTTTTT. Encoded protein: CASSPVGANTGELFF.

This chain joins TRBV19 and TRBJ2-1; 11 nucleotides match TRBD1. Germline assignment: CDR1 LNHDA and CDR2 SQIVND (reference sequence). The V gene end was trimmed by 1 base and the J gene end by 7 bases; junction bases not matched to a gene: 9. The CDR3 has 17 amino acids. Here the CDR3 DNA reads TGTGCCAGTAGTATAGGGGGAGGACAGGGGGCGAAAAATGAGCAGTTCTTC. Translation gives CASSIGGGQGAKNEQFF.

This clone was seen a handful of times. The V call is TRBV7-6, the J call TRBJ2-2, with 7 bases identical to TRBD2. Germline V gives CDR1 SGHVS, CDR2 FNYEAQ. This CDR3 has 18 amino acids. Trimming took 4 bases from V and 6 from J; bases not matched to a gene: 17. The CDR3 region is CASSSERLARTVAGELFF. CDR3 DNA: TGTGCCAGCAGCTCAGAACGACTAGCACGGACGGTAGCCGGGGAGCTGTTTTTT. The entire variable domain, with the rest obtained from reference TRBV7-6 and TRBJ2-2, is as follows: GAGVSQSPRYKVTKRGQDVALRCDPISGHVSLYWYRQALGQGPEFLTYFNYEAQQDKSGLPNDRFSAERPEGSISTLTIQRTEQRDSAMYRCASSSERLARTVAGELFFGEGSRLTVL.